The source of this T cell receptor (beta chain) is a study of identical twins. The study's findings and limits: In beta out-of-frame sequences, the excess sharing between twins was weaker. Models underestimated out-of-frame TCR alpha sharing in monozygotic twins. Insertions were fewer in abundant cord blood beta clonotypes, whereas memory repertoires showed none of this pattern.

Looked up from germline, CDR1 is DFQATT and CDR2 is SNEGSKA (reference sequence). V was cut by 6 bases and J by 5 bases, with 15 bases left in between. This CDR3 region has 13 residues. A universal primer site came from template switching; cDNA carried unique molecular identifiers. MiXCR, applied by TCRdb to the 5' RACE reads, yields one record per CDR3 protein. The sample holds 410,000 or so distinct CDR3 sequences; 15% to 20% are singletons and the top ten take less than 15%. As for this clonotype: Its specificity is not known.

V and J are TRBV20-1 and TRBJ2-3, with a possible D match to TRBD2 (5 bases). This sequence originates from a man between 45 and 60 years old in good health. Sample: naive T cells sorted from blood. The CDR3: CSAPPLLGDTQYF. The CDR3 DNA is TGCAGTGCCCCGCCCTTACTAGGAGATACGCAGTATTTT.